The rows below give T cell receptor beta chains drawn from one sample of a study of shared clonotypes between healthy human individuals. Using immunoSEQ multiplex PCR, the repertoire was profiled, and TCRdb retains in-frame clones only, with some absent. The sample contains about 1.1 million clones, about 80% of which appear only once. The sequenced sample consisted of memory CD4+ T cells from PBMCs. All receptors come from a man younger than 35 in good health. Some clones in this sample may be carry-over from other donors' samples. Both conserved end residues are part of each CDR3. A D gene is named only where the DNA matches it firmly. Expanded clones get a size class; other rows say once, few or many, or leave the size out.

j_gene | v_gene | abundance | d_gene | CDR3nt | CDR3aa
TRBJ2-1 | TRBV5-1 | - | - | TGCGCCAGCAGCGGGAGCCGGGTTTCCTACAATGAGCAGTTCTTC | CASSGSRVSYNEQFF
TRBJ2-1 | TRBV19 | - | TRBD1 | TGTGCCAGTAGAGACGACAGGGCCGGGGTGTATGAGCAGTTCTTC | CASRDDRAGVYEQFF
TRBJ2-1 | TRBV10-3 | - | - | TGTGCCATCAGTGATTTGGGGGAAACACTCGAGCAGTTCTTC | CAISDLGETLEQFF
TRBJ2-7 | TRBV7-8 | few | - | TGTGCCAGCAGCCCCCCGCGCAGGGACGAGCAGTACTTC | CASSPPRRDEQYF
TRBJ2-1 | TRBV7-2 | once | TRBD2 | TGTGCCAGCAGCTTAGTAGAGGCTAGCGGGTACAATGAGCAGTTCTTC | CASSLVEASGYNEQFF
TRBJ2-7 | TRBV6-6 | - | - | TGTGCCAGCAGCTCGGGACACTCCGAGCAGTACTTC | CASSSGHSEQYF
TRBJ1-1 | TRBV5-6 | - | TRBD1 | TGTGCCAGCAGCCTACTGGGACAGGGCCGGACCCTCTTGGCTTTCTTT | CASSLLGQGRTLLAFF
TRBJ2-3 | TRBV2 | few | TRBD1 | TGTGCCAGCAGTATACAGGGGCGTGAAGATACGCAGTATTTT | CASSIQGREDTQYF
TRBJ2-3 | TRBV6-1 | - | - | TGTGCCACCATGACTTTGGTCGGCACAGATACGCAGTATTTT | CATMTLVGTDTQYF
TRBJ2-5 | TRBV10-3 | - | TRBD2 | TGTGCCATCAGTGGGACTAGCGGGAGGGCCGCGATAGAGACCCAGTACTTC | CAISGTSGRAAIETQYF
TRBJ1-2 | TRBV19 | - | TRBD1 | TGTGCCAGTAGTATGTTGGCCGACAGGGTGAATGGCTACACCTTC | CASSMLADRVNGYTF